The TCR beta chain described here comes from a study of Ad26.COV2.S vaccination and SARS-CoV-2 variants. Study-level findings and limits: Vaccine recipients had higher spike-specific TCR breadth than placebo recipients. For non-spike TCRs, breadth in vaccine recipients resembled that in placebo recipients.

Trimming cost V 0 bases and J 4 bases; bases outside gene matches: 4. Germline-derived CDR1 and CDR2 are MRHNA and SNTAGT. The CDR3 totals 16 residues. The protocol was immunoSEQ multiplex PCR, while the TCRdb copy is restricted to in-frame clones and leaves out a portion. Among some 450,000 clones, 80% to 95% were seen once, and the ten largest hold about 4.1%. Remarks on this clone: Its specificity is not known.

Stated treatment: around 19 received Ad26.COV2.S at low or high dose, single or two shots; about 5 received placebo; per-sample allocation not given. Day 63 after the first injection of vaccine or placebo was the sampling time. The source is a person aged 18-60 years who received the Ad26.COV2.S COVID-19 vaccine or a placebo. The sample in question was peripheral blood, obtained in a trial of Ad26.COV2.S vaccine versus placebo. The genes are TRBV6-4 and TRBJ2-3, with TRBD2 matching over 10 bases. The CDR3, as DNA: TGTGCCAGCAGTGACTCAGTTAGCGGGAGGCCAGATACGCAGTATTTT. It codes for CASSDSVSGRPDTQYF.